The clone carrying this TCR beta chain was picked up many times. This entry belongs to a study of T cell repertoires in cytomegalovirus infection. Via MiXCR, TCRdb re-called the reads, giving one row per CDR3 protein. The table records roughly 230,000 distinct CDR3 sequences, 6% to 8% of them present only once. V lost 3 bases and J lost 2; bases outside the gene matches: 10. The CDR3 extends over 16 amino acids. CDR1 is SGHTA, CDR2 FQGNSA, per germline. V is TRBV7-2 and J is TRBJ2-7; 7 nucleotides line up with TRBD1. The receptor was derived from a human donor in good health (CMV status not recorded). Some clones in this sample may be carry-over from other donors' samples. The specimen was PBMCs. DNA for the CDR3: TGTGCCAGCAGCTTCGGTGGCAGGGGGTCCCCCTACGAGCAGTACTTC. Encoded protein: CASSFGGRGSPYEQYF.